Below are 18 T cell receptor beta chains sequenced from a single sample in a study of cytomegalovirus exposure and HLA in healthy donors. The PCR had 60 Vbeta and 13 Jbeta primers. TCRdb's table, derived via immunoSEQ multiplex PCR, lists solely in-frame clones and lacks some. In the table there are 95,000 to 150,000 clones, approximately 80% of which are singletons. The source material was PBMCs. These receptors all stem from a man aged 45-65 years in good health and CMV-seronegative.

This clone was counted only a few times. The V call is TRBV7-3, the J call TRBJ2-3, with a weak D call TRBD2 (6 bases). This CDR3 region has 15 residues. The germline V and J ends were trimmed by 5 bases and 1 base, with 13 bases remaining between them. Germline values: CDR1 SGHTA, CDR2 FQGTGA. CDR3 sequence reads: CASSLQGGRTDTQYF. CDR3 coding DNA: TGTGCCAGCAGCCTGCAGGGAGGCCGCACAGATACGCAGTATTTT.

This chain joins TRBV10-3 and TRBJ2-1; D is possibly TRBD1 (5 bases). Germline V gene lookup returns CDR1 ENHRY and CDR2 SYGVKD. Trimming left V 6 bases short and J 7 bases short, with 7 bases between. The CDR3 loop spans 11 amino acids. CDR3 amino acids: CAIRGVNEQFF. The CDR3 coding sequence is TGTGCCATCAGAGGGGTTAATGAGCAGTTCTTC.

This chain links TRBV10-1 with TRBJ2-3; D is perhaps TRBD1 (6 bases). There are 16 residues in the CDR3. The germline gives CDR1 WNHNN, CDR2 SYGVQD (reference sequence). Trimming shortened V by 8 bases and J by 5 bases, and 23 bases separated the two germline ends. The CDR3 loop reads CASLPQGKEVQDTQYF. CDR3 in DNA: TGCGCCAGCCTACCCCAGGGGAAGGAAGTCCAAGATACGCAGTATTTT.

The J gene is TRBJ1-1, the V gene TRBV2; unclear D gene. CDR1 is SNHLY, CDR2 FYNNEI, per germline. Trimming left V 6 bases short and J 3 bases short, with 5 bases between. The CDR3 is 11 amino acids. CDR3 region: CASRADTEAFF. CDR3 DNA: TGTGCCAGCAGGGCGGACACTGAAGCTTTCTTT.

This sequence joins TRBV11-2 and TRBJ2-7; 13 nucleotides line up with TRBD2. The CDR3 is made up of 18 amino acids. CDR1 and CDR2 from the germline V gene are SGHAT and FQNNGV. The junction had 9 bases not matched to a gene; V was cut back by 4 bases and J by 0 bases. The CDR3 reads CASSSIGLAGVLSYEQYF. The DNA of the CDR3 is TGTGCCAGCAGCTCGATCGGACTAGCGGGAGTACTCTCCTACGAGCAGTACTTC.

This clone was found once. The V and J genes are TRBV28 and TRBJ2-7; TRBD1 matches 9 bases. The CDR3 contains 16 residues. V gave up 4 bases and J gave up 3 bases; unmatched junction bases: 10. Germline lookup yields CDR1 MDHEN and CDR2 SYDVKM. CDR3 sequence (DNA): TGTGCCAGCAGTTCTACTACAGGGGGCAGGGTCTACGAGCAGTACTTC. The encoded protein is CASSSTTGGRVYEQYF.

The chain links TRBV11-2 to TRBJ2-2; D call uncertain. This CDR3 is 17 amino acids long. The V gene lost 7 bases and the J gene lost 7 bases, with 25 bases spanning the gap. Germline V gives CDR1 SGHAT, CDR2 FQNNGV. CDR3 bases: TGTGCCAGCACCCATCCGTCCAGGCCGTCTATTCTCGGGGAGCTGTTTTTT. Amino acid sequence: CASTHPSRPSILGELFF.

The genes are TRBV7-2 and TRBJ1-1; D call uncertain. This CDR3 spans 14 amino acids. Trimming cost V 2 bases and J 2 bases, with 9 bases left between them. Germline lookup yields CDR1 SGHTA and CDR2 FQGNSA. The CDR3 DNA sequence: TGTGCCAGCAGCTTACTTTTGGGCAACACTGAAGCTTTCTTT. Protein product: CASSLLLGNTEAFF.

V usage is TRBV7-8 and J usage is TRBJ2-6; 7 nucleotides agree with TRBD1. The junction had 7 bases not matched to a gene; V was cut back by 1 base and J by 1 base. The CDR3 has 18 residues. Germline assignment: CDR1 SGHVS and CDR2 FQNEAQ. CDR3 DNA sequence: TGTGCCAGCAGCTTAGGTTACAGGGGACCTTCTGGGGCCAACGTCCTGACTTTC. Its translation: CASSLGYRGPSGANVLTF. The full variable domain, completed using reference TRBV7-8 and TRBJ2-6, is GAGVSQSPRYKVAKRGQDVALRCDPISGHVSLFWYQQALGQGPEFLTYFQNEAQLDKSGLPSDRFFAERPEGSVSTLKIQRTQQEDSAVYLCASSLGYRGPSGANVLTFGAGSRLTVL.

This clone has only one observation. The rearrangement links TRBV11-2 to TRBJ2-1; TRBD2 agrees at 10 bases. This CDR3 region has 15 residues. Per germline, CDR1 SGHAT and CDR2 FQNNGV. V gave up 1 base and J gave up 10 bases; unmatched junction bases: 7. The CDR3 DNA sequence: TGTGCCAGCAGCTTAGTGGCTAGCGGGAGAACCGAGCAGTTCTTC. It codes for CASSLVASGRTEQFF.

The V gene is TRBV6-6, the J gene TRBJ1-1, with D unresolved. Trimming took 4 bases from V and 2 from J, leaving 14 bases between them. Per the germline V gene, CDR1 is MNHNY and CDR2 is SVGAGI (reference sequence). The CDR3 has 15 amino acids. The CDR3 spells CASSFGGSRNTEAFF. As DNA, the CDR3 is TGTGCCAGCAGTTTTGGTGGTTCTAGAAACACTGAAGCTTTCTTT.

The chain carries TRBV5-1 and TRBJ1-4; maybe TRBD1 (5 bases). V shed 5 bases and J shed 4 bases, with 12 bases lying between them. CDR1 SGHRS and CDR2 YFSETQ come from the germline V gene. The CDR3 is 14 residues long. The CDR3 DNA is TGCGCCAGCAGTCGGGGGAAGGGTAATGAAAAACTGTTTTTT. Amino acid sequence: CASSRGKGNEKLFF.

This chain links TRBV7-8 with TRBJ1-5; D is possibly TRBD1 (6 bases). The CDR3 is 15 amino acids. The germline V gene encodes CDR1 SGHVS and CDR2 FQNEAQ. The V gene lost 5 bases and the J gene lost 6 bases, with 17 bases spanning the gap. CDR3 sequence (DNA): TGTGCCAGCAGCGCAATACAGGGTTCGGGTCAGCCCCAGCATTTT. Amino acid sequence: CASSAIQGSGQPQHF.

The CDR3 sequence: CASNIQGNTEAFF. CDR3 bases: TGTGCCAGCAATATACAGGGGAATACTGAAGCTTTCTTT. The chain joins TRBV28 to TRBJ1-1, with TRBD1 matching 7 bases. From germline, CDR1 is MDHEN and CDR2 SYDVKM. V gave up 7 bases and J gave up 5 bases; unmatched junction bases: 7. CDR3 length: 13 residues.

This rearrangement joins TRBV28 to TRBJ1-1; 9 bases align to TRBD1. J was trimmed by 5 bases and V by 6 bases; bases with no gene match: 10. Germline CDR1 is MDHEN and CDR2 is SYDVKM. The CDR3 is 15 amino acids. The CDR3 DNA follows: TGTGCCAGCAGCCGACCGGGACAGGGTCCAACTGAAGCTTTCTTT. Protein sequence: CASSRPGQGPTEAFF.

The CDR3 region is CASSEATNYSYEQYF. In nucleotides, the CDR3 is TGTGCCAGCAGTGAAGCTACAAACTATTCCTACGAGCAGTACTTC. The rearrangement links TRBV6-1 to TRBJ2-7; D unclear. V lost 0 bases and J 1 base, leaving 10 bases between the germline ends. The CDR3 spans 15 residues. The V gene's germline CDR1 is MNHNS and CDR2 SASEGT.

The chain uses TRBV9 and TRBJ1-5; no reliable D call. The CDR3 has 15 amino acids. From germline, CDR1 is SGDLS and CDR2 YYNGEE. Trimming left V 0 bases short and J 4 bases short, with 11 bases between. The CDR3 DNA reads TGTGCCAGCAGCGTAGATGGAGGTCTGAATCAGCCCCAGCATTTT. It codes for CASSVDGGLNQPQHF.

The chain employs TRBV6-6 and TRBJ1-2; 8 bases align to TRBD1. The length of the CDR3 is 14 residues. Germline V CDR1 and CDR2: MNHNY, SVGAGI (reference sequence). Germline trimming cut 4 bases from V and 7 bases from J; bases unmatched to any gene: 8. CDR3 in amino acids: CASSSPGGAGGYTF. For the CDR3, the DNA is TGTGCCAGCAGTTCTCCAGGGGGCGCGGGTGGCTACACCTTC.